The source of this TCR beta chain is a study of metastatic and nonmetastatic thyroid tumors. Germline V gene data show CDR1 as DFQATT and CDR2 as SNEGSKA (reference sequence). Trimming at V came to 0 bases and at J to 2 bases, leaving 7 bases not matched to a gene. This CDR3 region has 17 residues. This clone occurred once. No patient had received any treatment before thyroid surgery. Authors' data handling: It was from CDR3 differences across clinicopathological groups that a distant-metastasis classifier for papillary thyroid cancer was built. TCRdb re-analyzed the PCR reads using MiXCR. What appears here as the V and J calls and clone size reflects TCRdb's work, not the paper's. The data contain under 100,000 clones, approximately 9% of them singletons.

V and J are TRBV20-1 and TRBJ2-1; 10 bases match TRBD2. The material sequenced was blood. The source of this sequence is a female donor with papillary thyroid cancer or a benign thyroid nodule (not recorded which). Some clones in this sample may be carry-over from other donors' samples. CDR3 coding DNA: TGCAGTGCTAGAGACCCTAGCGGGGGAACAACCTACAATGAGCAGTTCTTC. It codes for CSARDPSGGTTYNEQFF.